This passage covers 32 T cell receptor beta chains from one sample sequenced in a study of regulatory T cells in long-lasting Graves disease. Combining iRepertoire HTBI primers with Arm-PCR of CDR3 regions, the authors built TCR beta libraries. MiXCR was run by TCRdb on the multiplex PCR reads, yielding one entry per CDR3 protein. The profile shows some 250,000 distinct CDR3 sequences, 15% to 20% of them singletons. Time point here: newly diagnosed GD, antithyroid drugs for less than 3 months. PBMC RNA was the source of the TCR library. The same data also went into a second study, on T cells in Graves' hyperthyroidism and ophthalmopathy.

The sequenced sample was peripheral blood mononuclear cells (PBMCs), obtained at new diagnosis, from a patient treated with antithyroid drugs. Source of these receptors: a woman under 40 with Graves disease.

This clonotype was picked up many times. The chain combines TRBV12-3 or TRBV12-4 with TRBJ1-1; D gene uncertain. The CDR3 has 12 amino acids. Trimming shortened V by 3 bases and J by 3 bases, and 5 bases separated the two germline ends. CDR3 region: CASSFSHTEAFF. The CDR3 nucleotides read TGTGCCAGCAGTTTTTCTCACACTGAAGCTTTCTTT.

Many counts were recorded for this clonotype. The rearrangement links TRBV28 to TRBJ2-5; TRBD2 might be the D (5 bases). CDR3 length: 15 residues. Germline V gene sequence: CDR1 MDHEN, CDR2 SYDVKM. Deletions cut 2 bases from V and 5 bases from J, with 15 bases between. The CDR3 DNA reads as TGTGCCAGCAGTTTAACTCCAGGTTCGGGGGAGACCCAGTACTTC. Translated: CASSLTPGSGETQYF.

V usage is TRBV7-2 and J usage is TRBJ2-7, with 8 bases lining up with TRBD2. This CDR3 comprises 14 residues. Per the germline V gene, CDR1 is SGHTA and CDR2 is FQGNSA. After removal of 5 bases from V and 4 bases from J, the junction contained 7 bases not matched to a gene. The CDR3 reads CASSPGLALYEQYF. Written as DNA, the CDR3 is TGTGCCAGCAGCCCCGGACTAGCCCTATACGAGCAGTACTTC. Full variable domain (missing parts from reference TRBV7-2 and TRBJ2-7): GAGVSQSPSNKVTEKGKDVELRCDPISGHTALYWYRQSLGQGLEFLIYFQGNSAPDKSGLPSDRFSAERTGGSVSTLTIQRTQQEDSAVYLCASSPGLALYEQYFGPGTRLTVT.

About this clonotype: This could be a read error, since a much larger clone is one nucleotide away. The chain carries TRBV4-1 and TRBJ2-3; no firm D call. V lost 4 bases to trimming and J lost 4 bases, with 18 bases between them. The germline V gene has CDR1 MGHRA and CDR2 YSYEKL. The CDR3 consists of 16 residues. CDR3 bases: TGCGCCAGCAGCCTCCTCCAGACACCCGGCTCAGATACGCAGTATTTT. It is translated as CASSLLQTPGSDTQYF.

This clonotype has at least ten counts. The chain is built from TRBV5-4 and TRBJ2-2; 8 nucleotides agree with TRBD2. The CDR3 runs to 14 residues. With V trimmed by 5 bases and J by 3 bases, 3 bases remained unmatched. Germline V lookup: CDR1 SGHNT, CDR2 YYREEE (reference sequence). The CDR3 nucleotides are TGTGCCAGCAGGCTAGCGGGCTACACCGGGGAGCTGTTTTTT. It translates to CASRLAGYTGELFF.

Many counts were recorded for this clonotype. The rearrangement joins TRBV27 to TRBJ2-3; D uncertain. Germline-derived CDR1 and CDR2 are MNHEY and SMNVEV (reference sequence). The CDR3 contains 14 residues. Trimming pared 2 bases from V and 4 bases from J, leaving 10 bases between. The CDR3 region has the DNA TGTGCCAGCAGTTTAGGCGGATTAGCAGATACGCAGTATTTT. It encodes CASSLGGLADTQYF.

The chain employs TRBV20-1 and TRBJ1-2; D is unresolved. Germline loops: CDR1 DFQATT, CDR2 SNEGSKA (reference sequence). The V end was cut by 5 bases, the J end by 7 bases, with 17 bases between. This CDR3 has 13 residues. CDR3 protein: CSARVEGRTGYTF. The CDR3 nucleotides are TGCAGTGCTCGAGTGGAGGGCAGGACTGGCTACACCTTC.

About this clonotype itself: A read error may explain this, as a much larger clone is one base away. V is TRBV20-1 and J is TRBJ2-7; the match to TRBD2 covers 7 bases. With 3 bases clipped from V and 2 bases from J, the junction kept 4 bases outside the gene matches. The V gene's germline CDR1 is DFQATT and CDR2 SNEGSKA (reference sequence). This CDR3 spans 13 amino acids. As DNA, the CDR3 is TGCAGTGCTAGGGGGGGGTCCACCTACGAGCAGTACTTC. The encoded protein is CSARGGSTYEQYF.

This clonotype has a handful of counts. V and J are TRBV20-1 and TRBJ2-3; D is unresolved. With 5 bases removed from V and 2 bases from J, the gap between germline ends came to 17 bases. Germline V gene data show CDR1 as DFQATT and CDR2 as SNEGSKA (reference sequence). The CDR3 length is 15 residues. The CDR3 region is CSAPQPTEDTDTQYF. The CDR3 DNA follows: TGCAGTGCTCCCCAGCCCACAGAGGACACAGATACGCAGTATTTT.

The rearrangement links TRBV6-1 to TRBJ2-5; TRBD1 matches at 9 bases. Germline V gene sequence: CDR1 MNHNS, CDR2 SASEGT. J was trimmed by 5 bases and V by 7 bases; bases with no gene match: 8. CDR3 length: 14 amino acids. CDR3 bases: TGTGCCAGCACCAGGGACAGGGTGGATGAGACCCAGTACTTC. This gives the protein CASTRDRVDETQYF.

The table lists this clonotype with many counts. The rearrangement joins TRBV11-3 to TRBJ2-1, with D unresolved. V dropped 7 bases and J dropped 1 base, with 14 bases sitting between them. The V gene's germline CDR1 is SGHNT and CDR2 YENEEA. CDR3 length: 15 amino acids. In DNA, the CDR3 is TGTGCCAGCAACCCCTGGCGGAGATCCTACAATGAGCAGTTCTTC. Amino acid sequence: CASNPWRRSYNEQFF.

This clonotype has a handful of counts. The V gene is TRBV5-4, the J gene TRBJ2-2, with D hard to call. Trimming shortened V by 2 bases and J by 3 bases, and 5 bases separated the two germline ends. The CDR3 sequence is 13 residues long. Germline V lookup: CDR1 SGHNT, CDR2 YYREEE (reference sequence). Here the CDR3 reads CASSLMDTGELFF. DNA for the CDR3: TGTGCCAGCAGCTTAATGGACACCGGGGAGCTGTTTTTT.

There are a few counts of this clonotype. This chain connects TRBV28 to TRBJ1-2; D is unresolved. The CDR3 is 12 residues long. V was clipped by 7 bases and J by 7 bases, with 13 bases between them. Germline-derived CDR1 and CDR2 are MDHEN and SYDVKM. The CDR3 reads CASNYQVGGYTF. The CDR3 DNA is TGTGCCAGCAATTACCAGGTCGGTGGCTACACCTTC.

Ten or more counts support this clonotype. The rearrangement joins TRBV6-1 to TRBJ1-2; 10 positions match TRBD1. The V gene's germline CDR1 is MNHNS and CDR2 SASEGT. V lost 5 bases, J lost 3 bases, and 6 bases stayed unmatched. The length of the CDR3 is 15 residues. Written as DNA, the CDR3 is TGTGCCAGCAGTCACCGGGACAGGGGCGACTATGGCTACACCTTC. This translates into CASSHRDRGDYGYTF.

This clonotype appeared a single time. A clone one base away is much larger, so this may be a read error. The CDR3 here is CASSTGLAGGLPETQYF. The DNA for the CDR3 is TGTGCCAGCAGCACCGGACTAGCGGGGGGCTTACCAGAGACCCAGTACTTC. This chain joins TRBV11-2 and TRBJ2-5, with TRBD2 matching over 14 bases. In germline, CDR1 is SGHAT, CDR2 FQNNGV. The V gene end was trimmed by 5 bases and the J gene end by 4 bases; junction bases not matched to a gene: 9. The length of the CDR3 is 17 residues. Together with reference TRBV11-2 and TRBJ2-5, the CDR3 gives the full variable domain: EAGVAQSPRYKIIEKRQSVAFWCNPISGHATLYWYQQILGQGPKLLIQFQNNGVVDDSQLPKDRFSAERLKGVDSTLKIQPAKLEDSAVYLCASSTGLAGGLPETQYFGPGTRLLVL.

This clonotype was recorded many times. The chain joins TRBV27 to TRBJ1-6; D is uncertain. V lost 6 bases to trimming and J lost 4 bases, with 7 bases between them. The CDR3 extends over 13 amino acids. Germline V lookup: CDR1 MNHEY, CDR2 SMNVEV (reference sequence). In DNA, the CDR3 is TGTGCCAGCAGAGATCCTTATAATTCACCCCTCCACTTT. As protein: CASRDPYNSPLHF.

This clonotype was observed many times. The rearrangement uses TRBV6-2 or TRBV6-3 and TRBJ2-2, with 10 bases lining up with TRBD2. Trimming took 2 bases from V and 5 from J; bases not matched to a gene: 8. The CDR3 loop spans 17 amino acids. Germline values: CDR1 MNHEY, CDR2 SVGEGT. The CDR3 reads CASSYVSGGAYTGELFF. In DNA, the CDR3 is TGTGCCAGCAGTTACGTCAGCGGGGGGGCCTATACCGGGGAGCTGTTTTTT.

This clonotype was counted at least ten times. CDR3 amino acids: CASSNTTHTQYF. CDR3 sequence (DNA): TGTGCCAGCAGTAATACTACCCATACGCAGTATTTT. The chain combines TRBV11-2 with TRBJ2-3; D gene uncertain. The V gene's germline CDR1 is SGHAT and CDR2 FQNNGV. This CDR3 is 12 amino acids long. V lost 6 bases and J 7 bases, leaving 11 bases between the germline ends. Full variable domain (outside the CDR3, taken from reference TRBV11-2 and TRBJ2-3): EAGVAQSPRYKIIEKRQSVAFWCNPISGHATLYWYQQILGQGPKLLIQFQNNGVVDDSQLPKDRFSAERLKGVDSTLKIQPAKLEDSAVYLCASSNTTHTQYFGPGTRLTVL.

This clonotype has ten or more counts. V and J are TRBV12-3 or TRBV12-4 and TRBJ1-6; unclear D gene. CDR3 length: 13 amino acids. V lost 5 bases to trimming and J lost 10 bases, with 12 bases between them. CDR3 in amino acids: CASSVTVSSPLHF. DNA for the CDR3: TGTGCCAGCAGTGTAACCGTGTCCTCACCCCTCCACTTT.

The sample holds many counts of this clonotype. CDR3 region: CASSPPWGVVNTEAFF. CDR3 coding DNA: TGTGCCAGCTCACCACCGTGGGGGGTCGTGAACACTGAAGCTTTCTTT. The V call is TRBV18, the J call TRBJ1-1, with D maybe TRBD1 (5 bases). The germline V gene encodes CDR1 KGHSH and CDR2 LQKENI. V was shortened by 0 bases and J by 0 bases, with 11 bases between the two germline ends. This CDR3 has 16 residues.

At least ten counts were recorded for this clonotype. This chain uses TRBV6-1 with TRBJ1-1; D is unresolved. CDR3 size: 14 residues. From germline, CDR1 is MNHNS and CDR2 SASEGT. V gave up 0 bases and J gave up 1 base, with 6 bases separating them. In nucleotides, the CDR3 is TGTGCCAGCAGTGAAGCATGGGGGAACACTGAAGCTTTCTTT. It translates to CASSEAWGNTEAFF.

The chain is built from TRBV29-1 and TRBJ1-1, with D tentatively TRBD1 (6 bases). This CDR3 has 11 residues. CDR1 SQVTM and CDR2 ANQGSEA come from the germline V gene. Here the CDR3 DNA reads TGCAGTGGACAGTTGAACACTGAAGCTTTCTTT. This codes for CSGQLNTEAFF.

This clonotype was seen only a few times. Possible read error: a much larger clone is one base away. The CDR3 DNA is TGCGCCAGCAGCTACTACGGACAGGTTAGCCCCTACAATGAGCAGTTCTTC. Translating gives CASSYYGQVSPYNEQFF. J is TRBJ2-1 and V is TRBV5-1; 7 bases are a match to TRBD1. CDR3 length: 17 residues. Per the germline V gene, CDR1 is SGHRS and CDR2 is YFSETQ. J was trimmed by 2 bases and V by 3 bases; bases with no gene match: 11.

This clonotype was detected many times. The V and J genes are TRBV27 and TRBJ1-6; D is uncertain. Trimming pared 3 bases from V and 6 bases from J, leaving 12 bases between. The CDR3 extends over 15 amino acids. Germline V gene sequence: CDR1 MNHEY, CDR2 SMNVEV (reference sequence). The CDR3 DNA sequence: TGTGCCAGCAGTTTGGGTCGGCTCTTTAATTCACCCCTCCACTTT. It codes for CASSLGRLFNSPLHF.

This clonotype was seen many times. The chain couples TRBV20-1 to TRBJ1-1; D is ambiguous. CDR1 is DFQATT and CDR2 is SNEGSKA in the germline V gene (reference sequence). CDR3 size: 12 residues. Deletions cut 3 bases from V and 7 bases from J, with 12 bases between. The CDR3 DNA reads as TGCAGTGCTAGCCCAGACCCTTATGAAGCTTTCTTT. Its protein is CSASPDPYEAFF.

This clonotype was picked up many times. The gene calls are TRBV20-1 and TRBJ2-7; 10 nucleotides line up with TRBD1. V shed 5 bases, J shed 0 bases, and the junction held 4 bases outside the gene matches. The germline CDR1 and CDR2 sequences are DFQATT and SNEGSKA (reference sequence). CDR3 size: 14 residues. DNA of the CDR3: TGCAGTGCTTGGGACAGGGGAAGCTCCTACGAGCAGTACTTC. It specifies CSAWDRGSSYEQYF.

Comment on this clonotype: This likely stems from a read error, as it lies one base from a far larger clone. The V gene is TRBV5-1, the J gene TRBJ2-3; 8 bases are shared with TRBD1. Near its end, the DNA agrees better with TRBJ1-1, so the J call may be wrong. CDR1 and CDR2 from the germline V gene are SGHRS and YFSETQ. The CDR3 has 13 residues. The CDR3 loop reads CASSGQGGREAFF. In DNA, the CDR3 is TGCGCCAGCAGCGGACAGGGAGGACGTGAAGCTTTCTTT.

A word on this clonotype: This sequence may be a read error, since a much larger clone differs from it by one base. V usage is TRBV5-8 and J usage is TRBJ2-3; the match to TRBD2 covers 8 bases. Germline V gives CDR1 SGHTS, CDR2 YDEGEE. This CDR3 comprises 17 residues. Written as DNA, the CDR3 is TGTGCCAGCAGCGCAAGCCGCGGGCGGGGGGTCACAGGTACGCAGTATTTT. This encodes CASSASRGRGVTGTQYF.

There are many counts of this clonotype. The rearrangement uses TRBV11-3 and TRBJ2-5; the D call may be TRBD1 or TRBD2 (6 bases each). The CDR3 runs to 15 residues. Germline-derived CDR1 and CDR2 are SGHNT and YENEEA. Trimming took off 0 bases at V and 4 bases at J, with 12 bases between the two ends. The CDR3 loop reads CASSLDSGAGETQYF. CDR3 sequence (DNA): TGTGCCAGCAGCTTAGATTCGGGGGCGGGAGAGACCCAGTACTTC.

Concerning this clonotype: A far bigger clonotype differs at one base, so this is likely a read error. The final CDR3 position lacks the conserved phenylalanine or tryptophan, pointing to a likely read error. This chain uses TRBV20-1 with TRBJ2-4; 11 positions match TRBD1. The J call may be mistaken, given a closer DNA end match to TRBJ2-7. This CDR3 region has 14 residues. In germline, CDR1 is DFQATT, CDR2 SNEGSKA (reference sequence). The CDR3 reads CSAAGQGALSEQYI. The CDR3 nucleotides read TGCAGTGCTGCTGGACAGGGGGCGCTTTCCGAGCAGTACATC.

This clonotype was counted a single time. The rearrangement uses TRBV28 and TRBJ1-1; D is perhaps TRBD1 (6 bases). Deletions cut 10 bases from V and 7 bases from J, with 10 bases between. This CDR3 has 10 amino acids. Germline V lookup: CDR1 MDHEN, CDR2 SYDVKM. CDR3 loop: CATGTLEAFF. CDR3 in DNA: TGTGCCACCGGGACACTTGAAGCTTTCTTT.

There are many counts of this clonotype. This CDR3 reads CASSQGTGRTYEQYF. Written as DNA, the CDR3 is TGTGCCAGCAGCCAAGGGACAGGCAGAACCTACGAGCAGTACTTC. The V call is TRBV3-1, the J call TRBJ2-7; 7 bases are a match to TRBD1. Losses at the gene ends were 1 base for V and 2 bases for J; bases not matched to a gene: 5. Germline loops: CDR1 LGHDT, CDR2 YNNKEL (reference sequence). There are 15 residues in the CDR3.